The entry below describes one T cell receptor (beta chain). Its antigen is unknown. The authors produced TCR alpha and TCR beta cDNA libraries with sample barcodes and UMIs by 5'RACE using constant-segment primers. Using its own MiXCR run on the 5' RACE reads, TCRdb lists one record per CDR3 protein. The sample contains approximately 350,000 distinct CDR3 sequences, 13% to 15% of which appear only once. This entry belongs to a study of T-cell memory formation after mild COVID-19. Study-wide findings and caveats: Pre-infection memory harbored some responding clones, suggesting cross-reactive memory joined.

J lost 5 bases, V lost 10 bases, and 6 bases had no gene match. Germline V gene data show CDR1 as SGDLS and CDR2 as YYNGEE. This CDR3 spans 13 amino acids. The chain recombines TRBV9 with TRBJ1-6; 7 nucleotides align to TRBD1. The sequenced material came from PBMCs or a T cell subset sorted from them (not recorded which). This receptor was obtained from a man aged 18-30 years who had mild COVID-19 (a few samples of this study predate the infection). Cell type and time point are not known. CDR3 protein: CAGQAGNNSPLHF. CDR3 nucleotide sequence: TGTGCCGGACAGGCCGGGAATAATTCACCCCTCCACTTT.